This T cell receptor beta chain was captured in a study of vaccination effects on CD4 cells after COVID-19. Study-wide context: The cohort was immunized with two doses of either the BNT162b2 or mRNA-1273 vaccine.

On this clone: The target antigen is unknown.

The repertoire was sequenced with immunoSEQ multiplex PCR; TCRdb's copy has only in-frame clones and lacks some. The data hold about 71,000 clones, with approximately 70% observed a single time. Study results and caveats: There was only 1 of 255 vaccine-induced clones in healthy vaccinees that cross-reacted with common cold coronaviruses.

Expansion of antigen-specific CD4+ T cells with viral peptide pools was carried out by the ViraFEST assay before sequencing. CD4+ T cells were isolated after 10 days of culture. Absence of prior SARS-CoV-2 infection characterized the vaccine recipients, who showed negative nucleocapsid antibodies. About 2.2 million PBMC per well were cultured with around 9.1 IU/ml IL-2 and roughly 10 ug/ml peptides. A half-medium replacement with IL-2 medium was carried out on days 3 and 7. The ends lost 4 bases at V and 1 base at J; junction bases unmatched: 4. Germline CDR1 reads SGHAT; CDR2 reads FQDESV (reference sequence). The CDR3 extends over 15 amino acids.

This sequence joins TRBV11-1 and TRBJ2-1, with 7 nucleotides matching TRBD1. Specimen: CD4+ T cells from PBMCs cultured with HCoV-OC43 spike peptides, collected before COVID-19 vaccination. The subset is: HCoV-OC43 spike overlapping peptide pool stimulation. The sequence was collected from a human donor who received a COVID-19 vaccine. CDR3 sequence: CASSSDRWSYNEQFF. The DNA for the CDR3 is TGTGCCAGCAGCTCGGACAGGTGGTCCTACAATGAGCAGTTCTTC.